The text below deals with one T cell receptor beta chain. Its antigen is as yet unknown. These data belong to a study of blood T cells in healthy people across ages. Study-wide results and limits: Older age went with lower TCR beta diversity per million T cells, in a roughly linear way. Both naive CD4+ cell counts and diversity were greater in long-lived donors than in aged donors.

Between the trimmed V and J ends, which lost 2 bases and 1 base, there was a span of 12 bases. Germline CDR1 and CDR2: MNHEY and SMNVEV (reference sequence). This CDR3 comprises 15 residues. A sample-barcoded 5' primer and a J-beta primer mix were used in a second PCR of roughly 6 to 11 cycles. A template-switch adaptor containing 12 random nucleotides labeled each cDNA molecule. Via MiXCR, TCRdb re-called the 5' RACE reads, giving one row per CDR3 protein. The sample lists 980,000 or so distinct CDR3 sequences, roughly 50% occurring once. The sample taken for sequencing was blood. The V and J genes are TRBV27 and TRBJ2-7; no firm D call. The TCR sequence derives from a man in his thirties or forties in good health. CDR3 residues: CASSLVPGLSYEQYF. CDR3 in DNA: TGTGCCAGCAGTTTAGTCCCTGGGCTATCCTACGAGCAGTACTTC.